This T cell receptor beta chain was identified in a study of blood T cell repertoires in COVID-19. Across the study: Donors in the United States, Italy and Spain gave samples during acute or convalescent COVID-19. PBMCs, B-cell-depleted T cells, or T cells provided the cDNA or gDNA that made up the material.

The CDR3 contains 15 residues. V dropped 3 bases and J dropped 5; count of bases not matched to a gene: 8. In germline, CDR1 is LNHNV, CDR2 YYDKDF (reference sequence). How the authors handled the data: Amplifying reference gene primers gave estimates of nucleated cell counts. Profiled with immunoSEQ multiplex PCR; TCRdb holds only in-frame clones, not every one. V, J and clone size reflect that table, while D and trimming were determined from the DNA. The sample lists about 280,000 clones, 85% to 90% occurring once. The J gene is TRBJ1-1, the V gene TRBV15, with 8 bases aligning to TRBD1. The sequence came from a human donor in a cohort sampled during active COVID-19. Sequencing used peripheral blood. The CDR3 nucleotides read TGTGCCACCAGCAGCCGACAGGGGAGATGGACTGAAGCTTTCTTT. Translated: CATSSRQGRWTEAFF. Using reference TRBV15 and TRBJ1-1 for the parts outside the CDR3, the full variable domain is DAMVIQNPRYQVTQFGKPVTLSCSQTLNHNVMYWYQQKSSQAPKLLFHYYDKDFNNEADTPDNFQSRRPNTSFCFLDIRSPGLGDTAMYLCATSSRQGRWTEAFFGQGTRLTVV.